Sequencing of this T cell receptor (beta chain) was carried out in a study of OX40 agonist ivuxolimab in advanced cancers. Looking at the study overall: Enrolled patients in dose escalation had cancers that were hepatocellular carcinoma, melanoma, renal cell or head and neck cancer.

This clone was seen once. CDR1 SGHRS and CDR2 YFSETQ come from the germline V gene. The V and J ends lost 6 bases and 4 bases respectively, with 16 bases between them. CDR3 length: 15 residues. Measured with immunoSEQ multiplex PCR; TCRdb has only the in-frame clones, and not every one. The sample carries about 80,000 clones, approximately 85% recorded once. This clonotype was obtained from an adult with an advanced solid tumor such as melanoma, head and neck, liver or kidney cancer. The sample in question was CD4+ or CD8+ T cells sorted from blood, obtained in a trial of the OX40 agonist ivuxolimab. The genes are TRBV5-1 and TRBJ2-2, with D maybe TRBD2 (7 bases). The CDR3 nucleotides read TGCGCCAGCAAACAGGGAGGGGTCATCACCGGGGAGCTGTTTTTT. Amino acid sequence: CASKQGGVITGELFF.